The 17 T cell receptor beta chains in this list originate from one sample, sequenced in a study of blood T cell repertoires in COVID-19. The table came from immunoSEQ multiplex PCR; TCRdb's copy has only in-frame clones and leaves some out. The sample gives some 94,000 clones, about nine tenths of which show up once; 1.1% is in the top ten. The sequenced sample was peripheral blood. These receptors all come from a human donor in a cohort sampled during active COVID-19.

This chain joins TRBV18 and TRBJ2-7; 14 bases line up with TRBD2. V dropped 3 bases and J dropped 0; count of bases not matched to a gene: 7. The CDR3 is 18 residues long. Germline CDR1 and CDR2: KGHSH and LQKENI. CDR3 coding DNA: TGTGCCAGCTCACCCCCCGGACTAGCGGGAGGCCTCTCCTACGAGCAGTACTTC. Protein: CASSPPGLAGGLSYEQYF.

The chain couples TRBV6-6 to TRBJ2-7, with D perhaps TRBD1 (6 bases). This CDR3 has 12 residues. Trimming shortened V by 8 bases and J by 12 bases, and 20 bases separated the two germline ends. Germline CDR1 reads MNHNY; CDR2 reads SVGAGI (reference sequence). The DNA for the CDR3 is TGTGCCAGCTCTCACCGGGACATCGGACGGTACTTC. The encoded protein is CASSHRDIGRYF.

The chain recombines TRBV28 with TRBJ1-2; 10 positions agree with TRBD1. This CDR3 region has 13 residues. The V gene's germline CDR1 is MDHEN and CDR2 SYDVKM. V was clipped by 6 bases and J by 8 bases; unmatched bases: 6. The CDR3 DNA is TGTGCCAGCAGCCTGGGACAGGGGAACGGCTACACCTTC. Its translation is CASSLGQGNGYTF.

This chain uses TRBV4-2 with TRBJ1-3, with TRBD1 matching over 9 bases. Trimming removed 5 bases from V and 0 bases from J; junction bases left unmatched: 8. From germline, CDR1 is LGHNA and CDR2 YNFKEQ. This CDR3 has 17 residues. CDR3 residues: CASSSRTGVSSGNTIYF. The CDR3 DNA follows: TGTGCCAGCAGCTCACGGACAGGGGTGAGCTCTGGAAACACCATATATTTT.

The chain couples TRBV10-2 to TRBJ2-5, with D maybe TRBD2 (5 bases). The CDR3 extends over 18 amino acids. Germline V gene data show CDR1 as WSHSY and CDR2 as SAAADI. The germline V and J ends were trimmed by 3 bases and 4 bases, with 24 bases remaining between them. The CDR3: CASSEPYSGDTEGETQYF. The CDR3 DNA sequence: TGCGCCAGCAGTGAACCCTATTCGGGCGACACTGAGGGAGAGACCCAGTACTTC.

This clone is termed medium-sized. The gene calls are TRBV9 and TRBJ1-1; possible D gene TRBD1, 6 bases. Germline CDR1 is SGDLS and CDR2 is YYNGEE. The CDR3 runs to 15 residues. With 2 bases removed from V and 8 bases from J, the gap between germline ends came to 19 bases. The CDR3 coding sequence is TGTGCCAGCAGCGTGGAGGAGGCAGGGGAGGGGGAAGCTTTCTTT. Translation gives CASSVEEAGEGEAFF.

The V and J genes are TRBV19 and TRBJ1-5; 8 bases are a match to TRBD1. From germline, CDR1 is LNHDA and CDR2 SQIVND (reference sequence). V trimming: 6 bases; J trimming: 4 bases; junction bases outside the gene matches: 8. This CDR3 is built from 15 residues. The DNA for the CDR3 is TGTGCCAGTAGGAATACCGGGACAGGTAATCAGCCCCAGCATTTT. It yields the protein CASRNTGTGNQPQHF.

The V gene is TRBV28, the J gene TRBJ2-7; perhaps TRBD1 as D (6 bases). CDR3 length equals 14 residues. With 6 bases removed from V and 3 bases from J, the gap between germline ends came to 15 bases. The germline V gene encodes CDR1 MDHEN and CDR2 SYDVKM. The CDR3 protein is CASSSSGTLYEQYF. The CDR3 DNA reads as TGTGCCAGCAGCTCCTCCGGGACACTCTACGAGCAGTACTTC.

This clone was recorded once. The chain recombines TRBV19 with TRBJ1-3; 7 nucleotides agree with TRBD1. V gave up 3 bases and J gave up 0 bases; unmatched junction bases: 5. There are 16 residues in the CDR3. Germline assignment: CDR1 LNHDA and CDR2 SQIVND (reference sequence). The CDR3 protein is CASSMRQGSSGNTIYF. For the CDR3, the DNA is TGTGCCAGTAGTATGCGACAGGGAAGCTCTGGAAACACCATATATTTT.

The genes are TRBV28 and TRBJ2-5; 9 positions agree with TRBD1. The CDR3 loop spans 16 amino acids. Germline lookup yields CDR1 MDHEN and CDR2 SYDVKM. The ends lost 2 bases at V and 5 bases at J; junction bases unmatched: 9. The CDR3 nucleotides read TGTGCCAGCAGTTTAAGAGGGACAGGGTGGTGGGAGACCCAGTACTTC. Protein product: CASSLRGTGWWETQYF.

The chain couples TRBV5-1 to TRBJ2-1, with D unresolved. V lost 0 bases to trimming and J lost 2 bases, with 9 bases between them. In germline, CDR1 is SGHRS, CDR2 YFSETQ. The CDR3 extends over 15 amino acids. CDR3 amino acids: CASSLGQVTYNEQFF. The CDR3 nucleotides are TGCGCCAGCAGCTTGGGGCAGGTAACCTACAATGAGCAGTTCTTC. Full variable domain (outside the CDR3, taken from reference TRBV5-1 and TRBJ2-1): KAGVTQTPRYLIKTRGQQVTLSCSPISGHRSVSWYQQTPGQGLQFLFEYFSETQRNKGNFPGRFSGRQFSNSRSEMNVSTLELGDSALYLCASSLGQVTYNEQFFGPGTRLTVL.

V and J are TRBV7-2 and TRBJ1-2, with 10 nucleotides matching TRBD1. J was trimmed by 5 bases and V by 2 bases; bases with no gene match: 5. Germline loops: CDR1 SGHTA, CDR2 FQGNSA. The CDR3 covers 15 residues. DNA for the CDR3: TGTGCCAGCAGCTTACCGGGACAGGGGAAGTATGGCTACACCTTC. Protein product: CASSLPGQGKYGYTF.

This clone was detected only a few times. The chain links TRBV10-1 to TRBJ2-7, with D unresolved. Germline CDR1 and CDR2: WNHNN and SYGVQD (reference sequence). V was clipped by 3 bases and J by 5 bases, with 14 bases between them. The CDR3 consists of 14 residues. CDR3: CASSDLGDPNEQYF. The CDR3 DNA is TGCGCCAGCAGTGATTTAGGAGACCCGAACGAGCAGTACTTC.

This clone has only a few counts. The rearrangement links TRBV10-1 to TRBJ1-2; the match to TRBD1 covers 7 bases. The CDR3 has 13 residues. Germline CDR1 WNHNN, CDR2 SYGVQD (reference sequence). The V and J ends lost 3 bases and 6 bases, in that order; junction bases with no gene match: 4. The chain's CDR3 is CASSDRQGNGYTF. The CDR3 DNA is TGCGCCAGCAGTGACCGACAGGGAAATGGCTACACCTTC.

The chain links TRBV28 to TRBJ1-1; D remains ambiguous. Trimming cost V 3 bases and J 8 bases, with 13 bases left between them. Germline lookup yields CDR1 MDHEN and CDR2 SYDVKM. The CDR3 runs 13 residues. The CDR3 region has the DNA TGTGCCAGCAGTTTTGTCCCTCGGAGGGAAGCTTTCTTT. This translates into CASSFVPRREAFF.

The gene calls are TRBV14 and TRBJ1-1, with 8 bases fitting TRBD1. The CDR3 loop spans 14 amino acids. Unmatched junction bases numbered 6, after V lost 6 bases and J lost 3 bases. Germline lookup yields CDR1 SGHDN and CDR2 FVKESK. CDR3 DNA: TGTGCCAGCAGAAAGGGACAGGACTACACTGAAGCTTTCTTT. This gives the protein CASRKGQDYTEAFF. The full variable domain, rest sourced from reference TRBV14 and TRBJ1-1, is EAGVTQFPSHSVIEKGQTVTLRCDPISGHDNLYWYRRVMGKEIKFLLHFVKESKQDESGMPNNRFLAERTGGTYSTLKVQPAELEDSGVYFCASRKGQDYTEAFFGQGTRLTVV.

The rearrangement links TRBV5-1 to TRBJ2-7; 7 bases map to TRBD1. Germline CDR1 and CDR2: SGHRS and YFSETQ. The V segment lost 2 bases and the J segment 5 bases; nucleotides outside the gene matches: 13. The CDR3 extends over 16 amino acids. CDR3 nucleotide sequence: TGCGCCAGCAGCTTTTCTCGACAGGGCTTCATGGACGAGCAGTACTTC. Translating gives CASSFSRQGFMDEQYF.